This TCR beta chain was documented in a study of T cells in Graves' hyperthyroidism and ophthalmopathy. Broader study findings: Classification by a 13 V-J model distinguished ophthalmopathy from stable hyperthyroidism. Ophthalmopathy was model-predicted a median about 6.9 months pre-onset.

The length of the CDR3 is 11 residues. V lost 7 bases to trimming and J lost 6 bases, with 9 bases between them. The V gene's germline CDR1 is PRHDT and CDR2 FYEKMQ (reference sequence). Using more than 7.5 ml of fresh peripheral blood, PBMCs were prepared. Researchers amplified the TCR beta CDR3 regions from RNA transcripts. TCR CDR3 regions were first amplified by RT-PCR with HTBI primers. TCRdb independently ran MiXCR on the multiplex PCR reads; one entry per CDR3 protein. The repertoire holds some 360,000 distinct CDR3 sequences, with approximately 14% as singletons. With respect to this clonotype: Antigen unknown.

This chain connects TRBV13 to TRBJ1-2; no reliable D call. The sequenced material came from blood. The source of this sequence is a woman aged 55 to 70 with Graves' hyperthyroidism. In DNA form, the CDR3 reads TGTGCCAGCAACTCAGCGGATGGCTACACCTTC. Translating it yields CASNSADGYTF.